The rows below give T cell receptor beta chains drawn from one sample of a study of vaccination and CD4 T cells after COVID-19. TCRdb recomputed calls from the PCR reads with MiXCR, one row per CDR3 protein. The sample holds some 24,000 distinct CDR3 sequences; around 42% are singletons and the top ten take 4.1%. The antigens for these receptors are not known. The specimen was CD4+ T cells from blood, cultured in vitro, collected about 7 months after SARS-CoV-2 vaccination. Every receptor here comes from a human donor who had recovered from COVID-19. The CDR3 runs from the conserved cysteine through the conserved F or W. The D gene is left open where the match is weak. Only some rows state a clone size, as once, few, many or a class for expanded clones.

- | TRBJ1-1 | - | TRBV28 | CASSLSQGNTEAFF | TGTGCCAGCAGTTTATCACAGGGGAACACTGAAGCTTTCTTT
few | TRBJ2-7 | - | TRBV7-2 | CASSLVLGQRTYEQYF | TGTGCCAGCAGCTTAGTCTTAGGACAGCGAACCTACGAGCAGTACTTC
- | TRBJ2-3 | - | TRBV6-1 | CASSRSARTDTQYF | TGTGCCAGCAGTAGGTCGGCCCGCACAGATACGCAGTATTTT
- | TRBJ1-2 | - | TRBV5-6 | CASSLAGLHTF | TGTGCCAGCAGCTTGGCCGGATTACACACCTTC
medium-sized | TRBJ1-6 | - | TRBV20-1 | CSAPAGAPLYSPLHF | TGCAGTGCTCCTGCCGGGGCGCCGTTGTATTCACCCCTCCACTTT
- | TRBJ2-3 | TRBD2 | TRBV10-3 | CAIRGLAGGTDTQYF | TGTGCCATCAGAGGACTAGCGGGAGGCACAGATACGCAGTATTTT
- | TRBJ2-1 | TRBD2 | TRBV6-1 | CASVSSGRSPYNEQFF | TGTGCCAGCGTAAGTAGCGGGAGGTCGCCCTACAATGAGCAGTTCTTC
- | TRBJ1-6 | - | TRBV7-2 | CASSPDRYPPLHF | TGTGCCAGCAGCCCCGACAGGTACCCACCCCTCCACTTT
few | TRBJ2-3 | TRBD1 | TRBV20-1 | CSAGRQGSTDTQYF | TGCAGTGCTGGACGACAGGGGTCCACAGATACGCAGTATTTT
- | TRBJ2-1 | TRBD2 | TRBV5-8 | CASSLLGGRSNEQFF | TGTGCCAGCAGCTTATTGGGCGGGAGGAGCAATGAGCAGTTCTTC
- | TRBJ2-1 | - | TRBV20-1 | CSSRGSRIEQFF | TGCAGTTCCCGGGGGAGCAGGATTGAGCAGTTCTTC
- | TRBJ2-7 | TRBD2 | TRBV6-2/TRBV6-3 | CASSYGTSGEQYF | TGTGCCAGCAGTTACGGGACTAGCGGAGAGCAGTACTTC
- | TRBJ2-1 | TRBD2 | TRBV5-1 | CASLEVSGSLHEQFF | TGCGCCAGCCTCGAGGTCAGCGGGAGTCTCCATGAGCAGTTCTTC
- | TRBJ2-5 | - | TRBV29-1 | CSVERQEKQETQYF | TGCAGCGTTGAACGCCAGGAGAAACAAGAGACCCAGTACTTC
few | TRBJ2-3 | - | TRBV7-9 | CASSQKGIPDTQYF | TGTGCCAGCAGCCAAAAAGGGATCCCAGATACGCAGTATTTT
few | TRBJ2-5 | TRBD2 | TRBV6-1 | CASSDLAGGQETQYF | TGTGCCAGCAGTGATTTAGCGGGAGGACAAGAGACCCAGTACTTC
medium-sized | TRBJ2-5 | TRBD2 | TRBV7-3 | CASSSQGGETQYF | TGTGCCAGCAGCTCTCAGGGAGGGGAGACCCAGTACTTC
- | TRBJ2-7 | - | TRBV2 | CASTQEGRSYEQYF | TGTGCCAGCACCCAGGAAGGGAGATCCTACGAGCAGTACTTC
few | TRBJ2-1 | - | TRBV20-1 | CSAVEHSEQFF | TGCAGTGCTGTTGAGCACAGTGAGCAGTTCTTC
few | TRBJ1-5 | TRBD1 | TRBV28 | CASSRTGFRGHQPQHF | TGTGCCAGCAGTAGGACAGGGTTTCGAGGTCATCAGCCCCAGCATTTT
- | TRBJ1-5 | - | TRBV7-8 | CASSLSADRGRGPQHF | TGTGCCAGCAGCTTATCAGCGGACAGAGGGAGAGGGCCCCAGCATTTT
medium-sized | TRBJ1-2 | TRBD1 | TRBV20-1 | CSARVVAGGNYGYTF | TGCAGTGCTAGGGTCGTTGCAGGGGGTAACTATGGCTACACCTTC
few | TRBJ1-5 | TRBD1 | TRBV6-1 | CASSEGGQGADPQHF | TGTGCCAGCAGTGAAGGGGGACAGGGGGCGGATCCCCAGCATTTT
few | TRBJ2-5 | - | TRBV20-1 | CSASTSRETQYF | TGCAGTGCGTCGACTAGTCGAGAGACCCAGTACTTC
few | TRBJ2-5 | TRBD1 | TRBV20-1 | CNPRGPLQETQYF | TGCAATCCGAGGGGGCCCCTCCAAGAGACCCAGTACTTC
- | TRBJ1-1 | - | TRBV27 | CASKGLKANTEAFF | TGTGCCAGCAAGGGTTTGAAAGCGAACACTGAAGCTTTCTTT
few | TRBJ2-3 | - | TRBV7-2 | CASSLGTDTQYF | TGTGCCAGCAGCTTAGGAACAGATACGCAGTATTTT
few | TRBJ2-1 | TRBD2 | TRBV20-1 | CSAVGLAGGNEQFF | TGCAGTGCTGTGGGACTAGCGGGAGGCAATGAGCAGTTCTTC
few | TRBJ2-5 | TRBD1 | TRBV20-1 | CSAGQGDRSAETQYF | TGCAGTGCTGGACAGGGAGATCGGTCGGCGGAGACCCAGTACTTC
- | TRBJ2-7 | - | TRBV19 | CASSEQGVVGEQYF | TGTGCCAGTAGTGAACAGGGCGTGGTGGGCGAGCAGTACTTC
- | TRBJ2-5 | TRBD1 | TRBV7-2 | CASSSGTARETQYF | TGTGCCAGCAGCTCCGGGACAGCCAGGGAGACCCAGTACTTC
- | TRBJ2-7 | - | TRBV20-1 | CSARAYGTRANAQYF | TGCAGTGCTAGAGCCTACGGGACCAGAGCCAACGCGCAGTACTTC
few | TRBJ2-5 | TRBD2 | TRBV7-2 | CASSLAPTSGSQETQYF | TGTGCCAGCAGCTTAGCCCCGACTAGCGGTTCTCAAGAGACCCAGTACTTC
- | TRBJ2-3 | TRBD1 | TRBV5-4 | CASSLGTAPSTDTQYF | TGTGCCAGCAGCCTTGGGACAGCCCCCAGCACAGATACGCAGTATTTT
- | TRBJ2-5 | - | TRBV28 | CASLIPGGETQYF | TGTGCCAGTTTAATTCCCGGGGGCGAGACCCAGTACTTC
- | TRBJ1-2 | - | TRBV2 | CASSGTKGNHGYTF | TGTGCCAGCAGTGGCACCAAAGGGAACCATGGCTACACCTTC